These 4 T cell receptor beta chains were all obtained from the same sample, sequenced in a study of post-analysis software for immune sequencing data. Study-wide findings and caveats: TRBV5-6, TRBV5-1 and TRBV20-1 were among five TRBV segments more frequent in patients than controls.

For these receptors, no antigen is known. TCR beta libraries were prepared from cDNA with unique molecular identifiers. TCRdb recomputed calls from the PCR reads with MiXCR, one row per CDR3 protein. The data show approximately 770,000 distinct CDR3 sequences, under 60% seen once. Sequencing was performed on blood. These receptors were obtained from a girl between 5 and 17 years old with multiple sclerosis.

This clonotype was detected only a few times. The V and J genes are TRBV20-1 and TRBJ2-7; D call uncertain. Germline loops: CDR1 DFQATT, CDR2 SNEGSKA (reference sequence). The CDR3 is made up of 13 amino acids. Trimming removed 1 base at V and 3 bases at J, with 10 bases between. The chain's CDR3 is CSARVEAGYEQYF. The CDR3 nucleotides are TGCAGTGCTAGAGTAGAAGCCGGCTACGAGCAGTACTTC.

The chain recombines TRBV10-3 with TRBJ2-3; the D call may be TRBD1 or TRBD2 (6 bases each). CDR3 length: 15 amino acids. The germline V gene has CDR1 ENHRY and CDR2 SYGVKD. The V gene lost 3 bases and the J gene lost 0 bases, with 10 bases spanning the gap. CDR3: CAISEGGSSTDTQYF. The DNA for the CDR3 is TGTGCCATCAGTGAAGGGGGGTCCAGCACAGATACGCAGTATTTT.

The genes are TRBV20-1 and TRBJ2-7; 10 nucleotides line up with TRBD2. Germline-derived CDR1 and CDR2 are DFQATT and SNEGSKA (reference sequence). The CDR3 contains 13 residues. Trimming removed 2 bases from V and 4 bases from J; junction bases left unmatched: 2. This CDR3 reads CSARSTSGYEQYF. The DNA of the CDR3 is TGCAGTGCTAGATCGACTAGCGGGTACGAGCAGTACTTC.

The genes are TRBV12-3 or TRBV12-4 and TRBJ1-5; D gene ambiguous. V lost 2 bases, J lost 7 bases, and 9 bases lay in between. This CDR3 is built from 13 residues. This chain's CDR3 is CASSLKGGQPQHF. CDR3 in DNA: TGTGCCAGCAGTTTAAAGGGTGGACAGCCCCAGCATTTT.